This T cell receptor (beta chain) was observed in a study of T cells in narcolepsy. Whole-study context: Enrolled donors included narcolepsy type 1 or type 2 patients and healthy controls.

V was clipped by 4 bases and J by 8 bases; unmatched bases: 7. Germline V gene sequence: CDR1 LNHNV, CDR2 YYDKDF (reference sequence). The CDR3 is 14 residues long. Clones were sequenced by immunoSEQ multiplex PCR, and TCRdb holds only the in-frame ones, with some missing. The sample lists about 27,000 clones; around nine tenths were seen once. The chain joins TRBV15 to TRBJ1-4; 7 positions agree with TRBD1. Sequenced material: CD45RA- memory CD4+ T cells from PBMCs. This TCR derives from a human donor with narcolepsy. The CDR3 loop reads CATSNRGYEEKLFF. The CDR3 nucleotides are TGTGCCACCAGCAACAGGGGTTATGAGGAAAAACTGTTTTTT.